The 10 T cell receptor beta chains below were found in one sample sequenced in a study of tumor-infiltrating lymphocytes in primary liver carcinoma. Blood RNA came from unsorted whole blood; germline DNA was also extracted. A primer in the constant region served to generate TCR beta cDNA from 450 to 600 ng of total RNA. Library construction for TCR beta comprised three nested multiplex PCR rounds performed with slightly modified ARM-PCR. A C-beta reverse primer and TRBV1-TRBV30 forward primers served in each of the first two PCR rounds, at 10 cycles apiece. TCRdb re-called the multiplex PCR reads with MiXCR, one entry per CDR3 protein. The sample lists almost 200,000 distinct CDR3 sequences; around 60% were seen once. Sequencing was performed on peripheral blood. The receptors derive from a woman aged 55-70 years with primary liver carcinoma and hepatitis B virus infection.

At least ten counts were recorded for this clonotype. The V gene is TRBV6-1, the J gene TRBJ2-3, with a tentative D call TRBD2 (5 bases). Germline V lookup: CDR1 MNHNS, CDR2 SASEGT. This CDR3 is built from 15 residues. The CDR3, as DNA: TGTGACCCGACCGCCGAGGATCCTCGGGAAGATACGCAGTATTTT. Translated, it gives CDPTAEDPREDTQYF.

This clonotype turned up a few times. The CDR3 protein is CASSKSGTSGYEQYF. The CDR3 coding sequence is TGTGCCAGCAGCAAATCCGGGACTAGCGGCTACGAGCAGTACTTC. The chain combines TRBV21-1 with TRBJ2-7; TRBD2, the table's D call, was not compared with the DNA. TRBV21-1 is listed as a pseudogene. The CDR3 extends over 15 amino acids.

The gene calls are TRBV11-3 and TRBJ2-5; D may be TRBD2 (5 bases). The CDR3 totals 15 residues. CDR1 and CDR2 (germline): SGHNT, YENEEA. Trimming left V 1 base short and J 11 bases short, with 20 bases between. As DNA, the CDR3 is TGTGCCAGCAGCTTAGGAACTATCGGGAAGCTTGAACAGTACTTC. Amino acid sequence: CASSLGTIGKLEQYF. Supplemented by reference TRBV11-3 and TRBJ2-5, the full variable domain reads EAGVVQSPRYKIIEKKQPVAFWCNPISGHNTLYWYLQNLGQGPELLIRYENEEAVDDSQLPKDRFSAERLKGVDSTLKIQPAELGDSAVYLCASSLGTIGKLEQYFGPGTRLLVL.

This clonotype was seen ten or more times. This rearrangement joins TRBV12-3 or TRBV12-4 to TRBJ1-5; 8 nucleotides match TRBD1. This CDR3 is built from 13 residues. With V trimmed by 5 bases and J by 7 bases, 4 bases remained unmatched. CDR3 nucleotides: TGTGCCAGCAGTGGGACAGGCGGACAGCCCCAGCATTTT. Translated, it gives CASSGTGGQPQHF.

This sequence joins TRBV20-1 and TRBJ2-3; 13 bases are a match to TRBD2. V trimming: 1 base; J trimming: 4 bases; junction bases outside the gene matches: 14. CDR3 length: 19 amino acids. Germline V gene data show CDR1 as DFQATT and CDR2 as SNEGSKA (reference sequence). CDR3 in DNA: TGCAGTGCTAGAGTCCGACTAGCGGGAGGAGGGGTCGGGTCAGATACGCAGTATTTT. Translating it yields CSARVRLAGGGVGSDTQYF.

A few counts support this clonotype. The rearrangement uses TRBV28 and TRBJ2-4, with 8 nucleotides matching TRBD2. CDR1 is MDHEN, CDR2 SYDVKM, per germline. The CDR3 sequence is 14 residues long. V was clipped by 4 bases and J by 6 bases; unmatched bases: 5. This CDR3 reads CASSWGTRSNIQYF. CDR3 nucleotide sequence: TGTGCCAGCAGTTGGGGGACTAGGTCAAACATTCAGTACTTC.

This clonotype was seen only once. This may come from a read error, since a much larger clone is one base off. V usage is TRBV7-8 and J usage is TRBJ1-6; unclear D gene. The CDR3 has 13 residues. Germline values: CDR1 SGHVS, CDR2 FQNEAQ. V gave up 7 bases and J gave up 7 bases, with 11 bases separating them. CDR3 protein: CASNLTANSPLHF. The CDR3 DNA follows: TGTGCCAGCAACCTGACGGCGAATTCACCCCTCCACTTT.

This clonotype was recorded at least ten times. CDR3 DNA sequence: TGTGCCAGCAGTTTAGTCCTCGACAGGTACGAGCAGTACTTC. Its protein is CASSLVLDRYEQYF. V is TRBV12-3 or TRBV12-4 and J is TRBJ2-7; D is perhaps TRBD1 (6 bases). This CDR3 contains 14 residues. Deletions cut 1 base from V and 4 bases from J, with 11 bases between.

Note on this clonotype: A single base separates this from a much larger clone, so it may be a read error. The chain employs TRBV12-3 or TRBV12-4 and TRBJ1-2; D perhaps matches TRBD1 (6 bases). The CDR3 has 12 amino acids. The CDR3 spells CASRSGDYSYTF. In DNA, the CDR3 is TGTGCCAGCAGATCAGGGGACTATAGCTACACCTTC.

The rearrangement uses TRBV5-1 and TRBJ1-4, with unresolved D. Trimming left V 0 bases short and J 4 bases short, with 7 bases between. The CDR3 has 14 residues. The germline CDR1 and CDR2 sequences are SGHRS and YFSETQ. CDR3 sequence reads: CASSLGQFNEKLFF. DNA for the CDR3: TGCGCCAGCAGCTTGGGGCAGTTTAATGAAAAACTGTTTTTT.